Shown below are 30 T cell receptor beta chains from a single sample sequenced in a study of blood T cell repertoires in COVID-19. Assay: immunoSEQ multiplex PCR; the TCRdb copy retains only in-frame clones and omits some. The sample contains about 62,000 clones, around 80% of which appear only once. Sample: peripheral blood. These receptors came from an elderly woman with active or convalescent COVID-19.

The genes are TRBV5-1 and TRBJ1-5; TRBD1 matches at 7 bases. The CDR3 spans 15 residues. The J segment lost 4 bases and the V segment lost 1 base, leaving 5 bases of the junction unmatched. CDR1 is SGHRS and CDR2 is YFSETQ in the germline V gene. The CDR3 region has the DNA TGCGCCAGCAGCTTGAGTTCAGGGGGAAATCAGCCCCAGCATTTT. Encoded protein: CASSLSSGGNQPQHF.

The chain is built from TRBV4-2 and TRBJ1-4; 9 bases agree with TRBD1. The CDR3 is made up of 17 amino acids. The ends lost 4 bases at V and 5 bases at J; junction bases unmatched: 11. Germline loops: CDR1 LGHNA, CDR2 YNFKEQ. The CDR3 region is CASSLRQGGNKNEKLFF. The CDR3 DNA reads as TGTGCCAGCAGCCTTAGACAGGGGGGAAACAAGAATGAAAAACTGTTTTTT.

This clone was observed a handful of times. The chain combines TRBV10-1 with TRBJ1-3; D is unresolved. Per the germline V gene, CDR1 is WNHNN and CDR2 is SYGVQD (reference sequence). This CDR3 has 13 amino acids. V was pared by 7 bases and J by 3 bases, with 10 bases between. CDR3 protein: CASKAAGGNTIYF. CDR3 DNA: TGCGCCAGCAAAGCGGCCGGTGGAAACACCATATATTTT.

This clone has a handful of counts. The rearrangement links TRBV7-9 to TRBJ1-1; 10 positions agree with TRBD1. Unmatched junction bases numbered 9, after V lost 0 bases and J lost 2 bases. The CDR3 spans 18 residues. Germline V gene sequence: CDR1 SEHNR, CDR2 FQNEAQ (reference sequence). The CDR3 nucleotides read TGTGCCAGCAGCTTAGCGGACGGGTGGGACAGGGGTAACACTGAAGCTTTCTTT. Its protein is CASSLADGWDRGNTEAFF.

This chain joins TRBV30 and TRBJ1-5; D is unresolved. CDR1 and CDR2 from the germline V gene are GTSNPN and SVGIG (reference sequence). V lost 0 bases to trimming and J lost 3 bases, with 9 bases between them. The CDR3 sequence is 14 residues long. The CDR3 region is CAWSVQHYNQPQHF. CDR3 DNA sequence: TGTGCCTGGAGTGTACAACATTACAATCAGCCCCAGCATTTT.

In the case of this clone: An end of the junction differs from the germline gene, which may be a read error. The CDR3 DNA follows: TGTGCCACCAGCGAACTAGCGGGGCAGGAGCAGTTCTTC. Translating gives CATSELAGQEQFF. The gene calls are TRBV7-9 and TRBJ2-1; 10 nucleotides agree with TRBD2. The CDR3 is made up of 13 amino acids. Germline lookup yields CDR1 SEHNR and CDR2 FQNEAQ (reference sequence).

The chain employs TRBV12-5 and TRBJ2-3, with 10 bases matching TRBD2. The trim removed 0 bases at V and 6 bases at J, leaving 6 bases unmatched. The CDR3 runs to 16 residues. From germline, CDR1 is LGHNT and CDR2 FRNRAP. In DNA, the CDR3 is TGTGCTAGTGGTTTGGTACTAGCGGGGAAGTCGGATACGCAGTATTTT. Protein sequence: CASGLVLAGKSDTQYF.

The J gene is TRBJ1-1, the V gene TRBV7-9; D not resolved. The CDR3 totals 13 residues. Germline V gene data show CDR1 as SEHNR and CDR2 as FQNEAQ (reference sequence). Between the trimmed V and J ends, which lost 3 bases and 0 bases, there was a span of 5 bases. The CDR3 here is CASSLQLNTEAFF. The CDR3 region has the DNA TGTGCCAGCAGCTTGCAGTTGAACACTGAAGCTTTCTTT.

The count of this clone is one. The chain couples TRBV6-5 to TRBJ1-6, with 7 positions matching TRBD1. Germline CDR1 MNHEY, CDR2 SVGAGI. The CDR3 totals 16 residues. Unmatched junction bases numbered 11, after V lost 2 bases and J lost 10 bases. CDR3 coding DNA: TGTGCCAGCAGTTACCGGATCCCCAGGGGGGACTCACCCCTCCACTTT. Translated: CASSYRIPRGDSPLHF.

V and J are TRBV12-5 and TRBJ1-1; possibly TRBD1 for D (6 bases). The CDR3 is 14 residues long. The germline V and J ends were trimmed by 5 bases and 4 bases, with 14 bases remaining between them. Germline lookup yields CDR1 LGHNT and CDR2 FRNRAP. The CDR3 bases are TGTGCTAGTGGTGGGGATTCAGGGGTCACTGAAGCTTTCTTT. Amino acids: CASGGDSGVTEAFF.

The chain employs TRBV13 and TRBJ1-1; no definite D call. The CDR3 spans 13 residues. Germline lookup yields CDR1 PRHDT and CDR2 FYEKMQ (reference sequence). Trimming shortened V by 5 bases and J by 5 bases, and 12 bases separated the two germline ends. The CDR3 spells CASSTVGRTEAFF. In DNA form, the CDR3 reads TGTGCCAGCAGCACAGTTGGGCGTACTGAAGCTTTCTTT.

In this sample, this clone turned up once. The chain employs TRBV6-2 or TRBV6-3 and TRBJ2-7, with D maybe TRBD2 (6 bases). Germline V gives CDR1 MNHEY, CDR2 SVGEGT. The CDR3 totals 14 residues. V lost 5 bases and J 0 bases, leaving 11 bases between the germline ends. The CDR3 is CASSTDGSSYEQYF. Here the CDR3 DNA reads TGTGCCAGCAGTACTGACGGGAGCTCCTACGAGCAGTACTTC.

The chain is built from TRBV27 and TRBJ1-2; tentative D call: TRBD1 (6 bases). V was clipped by 1 base and J by 6 bases, with 15 bases between them. The CDR3 contains 15 residues. From germline, CDR1 is MNHEY and CDR2 SMNVEV (reference sequence). The CDR3 spells CASSLLGGGLHGYTF. Written as DNA, the CDR3 is TGTGCCAGCAGTTTATTAGGGGGGGGGCTGCATGGCTACACCTTC.

The V and J genes are TRBV19 and TRBJ1-1; 7 bases map to TRBD1. This CDR3 is 14 amino acids long. Germline-derived CDR1 and CDR2 are LNHDA and SQIVND (reference sequence). J gave up 0 bases and V 7 bases, and 5 bases lay outside the gene matches. The CDR3 loop reads CASTRTGVNTEAFF. The CDR3 DNA sequence: TGTGCCAGTACCCGGACAGGAGTGAACACTGAAGCTTTCTTT.

The rearrangement links TRBV6-5 to TRBJ1-2; a weak D match, TRBD1 (5 bases). Germline assignment: CDR1 MNHEY and CDR2 SVGAGI. V lost 4 bases to trimming and J lost 4 bases, with 16 bases between them. The CDR3 is made up of 15 amino acids. CDR3 residues: CASSSNRPDLYGYTF. The CDR3 DNA sequence: TGTGCCAGCAGTTCAAACAGGCCTGACCTCTATGGCTACACCTTC.

J is TRBJ2-3 and V is TRBV5-1, with TRBD2 matching 7 bases. J was trimmed by 6 bases and V by 4 bases; bases with no gene match: 14. The V gene's germline CDR1 is SGHRS and CDR2 YFSETQ. The CDR3 sequence is 16 residues long. The CDR3 region has the DNA TGCGCCAGCAGCCGGGTGGAGCGGGGACCCACCGATACGCAGTATTTT. Its protein product is CASSRVERGPTDTQYF.

The chain links TRBV7-8 to TRBJ2-6, with unresolved D. Trimming cost V 4 bases and J 0 bases, with 13 bases left between them. Germline values: CDR1 SGHVS, CDR2 FQNEAQ. The CDR3 covers 17 residues. This chain's CDR3 is CASSWSILGSGANVLTF. In DNA, the CDR3 is TGTGCCAGCAGCTGGTCGATTCTAGGCTCTGGGGCCAACGTCCTGACTTTC.

This rearrangement joins TRBV11-2 to TRBJ2-1; D may be TRBD1 (5 bases). V was shortened by 5 bases and J by 5 bases, with 13 bases between the two germline ends. Germline V gene sequence: CDR1 SGHAT, CDR2 FQNNGV. The CDR3 has 14 residues. The CDR3 bases are TGTGCCAGCAGCCCTGTCCAGGGCAACAATGAGCAGTTCTTC. Amino acid sequence: CASSPVQGNNEQFF.

V usage is TRBV7-3 and J usage is TRBJ1-2; D is unclear. Germline values: CDR1 SGHTA, CDR2 FQGTGA. V shed 3 bases and J shed 0 bases, with 8 bases lying between them. The CDR3 extends over 14 amino acids. CDR3 sequence reads: CASSLEGANYGYTF. In nucleotides, the CDR3 is TGTGCCAGCAGCTTGGAGGGAGCTAACTATGGCTACACCTTC.

The gene calls are TRBV9 and TRBJ2-7, with D maybe TRBD1 (6 bases). V dropped 3 bases and J dropped 2 bases, with 15 bases sitting between them. This CDR3 has 15 amino acids. Germline values: CDR1 SGDLS, CDR2 YYNGEE. CDR3 sequence (DNA): TGTGCCAGCAGCGAAACAGGGCAAGTCCCCTACGAGCAGTACTTC. It specifies CASSETGQVPYEQYF.

The V call is TRBV10-3, the J call TRBJ1-1, with 7 bases that match TRBD1. The trim removed 4 bases at V and 6 bases at J, leaving 2 bases unmatched. CDR1 is ENHRY, CDR2 SYGVKD, per germline. The CDR3 is 12 residues long. Written as DNA, the CDR3 is TGTGCCATCAGTGCCCAGGGGGCTGAAGCTTTCTTT. It codes for CAISAQGAEAFF.

The J gene is TRBJ2-5, the V gene TRBV10-2; 9 positions agree with TRBD1. V shed 6 bases and J 1 base; nucleotides not matched to a gene: 6. The CDR3 extends over 15 amino acids. Germline assignment: CDR1 WSHSY and CDR2 SAAADI. The CDR3 reads CASRSGQGRQETQYF. CDR3 nucleotides: TGCGCCAGCAGAAGTGGACAGGGGCGCCAAGAGACCCAGTACTTC.

In nucleotides, the CDR3 is TGTGCCAGCAGCCCCAGCGGGGAAGAGACCCAGTACTTC. Its translation is CASSPSGEETQYF. This chain uses TRBV7-3 with TRBJ2-5; 7 bases are shared with TRBD2. CDR1 is SGHTA and CDR2 is FQGTGA in the germline V gene. V lost 5 bases to trimming and J lost 3 bases; unmatched junction nucleotides: 3. The CDR3 spans 13 residues.

This clone was recorded a few times. The chain combines TRBV6-5 with TRBJ1-1; unclear D gene. The CDR3 is 14 amino acids. Germline CDR1 is MNHEY and CDR2 is SVGAGI. Between the trimmed V and J ends, which lost 7 bases and 8 bases, there was a span of 20 bases. CDR3: CASIPNGGRGEAFF. CDR3 coding DNA: TGTGCCAGCATCCCGAATGGAGGCAGAGGGGAAGCTTTCTTT.

This chain joins TRBV5-1 and TRBJ2-2; 11 bases are a match to TRBD1. J gave up 4 bases and V 7 bases, and 3 bases lay outside the gene matches. This CDR3 contains 14 residues. CDR1 and CDR2 (germline): SGHRS, YFSETQ. In nucleotides, the CDR3 is TGCGCCAGCGGACAGGGGGCCAGCACCGGGGAGCTGTTTTTT. Translated, it gives CASGQGASTGELFF.

This chain links TRBV5-1 with TRBJ2-5; 7 positions match TRBD1. The trim removed 3 bases at V and 5 bases at J, leaving 4 bases unmatched. The germline V gene has CDR1 SGHRS and CDR2 YFSETQ. The CDR3 has 13 amino acids. CDR3 DNA sequence: TGCGCCAGCAGCTCGACAGGGTTGGAGACCCAGTACTTC. This sequence encodes CASSSTGLETQYF.

The CDR3 is CASSLRTGGADTEAFF. Written as DNA, the CDR3 is TGCGCCAGCAGCTTGAGGACAGGGGGCGCCGACACTGAAGCTTTCTTT. This chain joins TRBV5-1 and TRBJ1-1; TRBD1 agrees at 11 bases. Unmatched junction bases numbered 5, after V lost 1 base and J lost 3 bases. The CDR3 runs 16 residues. The germline V gene has CDR1 SGHRS and CDR2 YFSETQ.

The V and J genes are TRBV6-5 and TRBJ1-6; D may be TRBD1 (5 bases). V lost 0 bases and J lost 10, with 13 bases in between. CDR3 length: 15 residues. Germline loops: CDR1 MNHEY, CDR2 SVGAGI. CDR3 sequence: CASSYSWQGGSPLHF. CDR3 DNA: TGTGCCAGCAGTTACTCTTGGCAGGGAGGGTCACCCCTCCACTTT.

This chain uses TRBV6-5 with TRBJ1-1; D is unresolved. Trimming shortened V by 6 bases and J by 2 bases, and 10 bases separated the two germline ends. This CDR3 is 13 amino acids long. Germline CDR1 reads MNHEY; CDR2 reads SVGAGI. The CDR3 DNA reads TGTGCCAGCAGCCGGGGTCCAAACACTGAAGCTTTCTTT. It specifies CASSRGPNTEAFF.

V is TRBV7-9 and J is TRBJ2-3; TRBD1 matches 8 bases. This CDR3 contains 14 residues. V shed 5 bases, J shed 3 bases, and the junction held 4 bases outside the gene matches. Germline CDR1 SEHNR, CDR2 FQNEAQ (reference sequence). The CDR3 DNA reads TGTGCCAGCAGCGCCGGACAGGGAACAGATACGCAGTATTTT. It translates to CASSAGQGTDTQYF.